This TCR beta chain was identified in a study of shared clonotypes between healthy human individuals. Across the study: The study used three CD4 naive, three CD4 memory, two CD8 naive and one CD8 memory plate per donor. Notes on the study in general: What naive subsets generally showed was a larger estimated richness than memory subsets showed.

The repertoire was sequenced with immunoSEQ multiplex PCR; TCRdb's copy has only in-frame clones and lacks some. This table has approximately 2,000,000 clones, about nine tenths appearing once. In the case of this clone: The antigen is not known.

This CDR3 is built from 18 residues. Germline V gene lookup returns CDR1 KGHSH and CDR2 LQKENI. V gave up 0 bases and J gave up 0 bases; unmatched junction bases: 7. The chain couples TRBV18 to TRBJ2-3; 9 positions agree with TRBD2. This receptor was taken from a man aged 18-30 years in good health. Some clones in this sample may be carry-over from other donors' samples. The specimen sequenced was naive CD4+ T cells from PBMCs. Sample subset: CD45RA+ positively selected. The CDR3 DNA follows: TGTGCCAGCTCACCACCTCTCCCGCTAGCGGGAAGCACAGATACGCAGTATTTT. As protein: CASSPPLPLAGSTDTQYF.